Sequencing of this T cell receptor (beta chain) was carried out in a study of early stage breast cancer tumors. As for the study in general: Each sample averaged around 10-fold read coverage.

Regarding the study as a whole: Functional markers like CD4, CD8 and FOXP3 were missed in bulk sequencing.

Looked up from germline, CDR1 is SGHRS and CDR2 is YFSETQ. The length of the CDR3 is 13 residues. V was pared by 1 base and J by 5 bases, with 9 bases between. Produced via immunoSEQ multiplex PCR; TCRdb's table is partial and in-frame only. The sample holds tens of thousands of clones, approximately 72% seen once. About this clone itself: Its target is unknown.

This clonotype originated in a person between 50 and 60 years old with breast cancer. The V gene is TRBV5-1, the J gene TRBJ1-1; D perhaps matches TRBD1 (6 bases). The sequencing sample was made of blood. The CDR3 DNA sequence: TGCGCCAGCAGCTTGAACAGGGATACTGAAGCTTTCTTT. Its protein is CASSLNRDTEAFF. The full variable domain, in which reference TRBV5-1 and TRBJ1-1 provide the parts outside the CDR3, is KAGVTQTPRYLIKTRGQQVTLSCSPISGHRSVSWYQQTPGQGLQFLFEYFSETQRNKGNFPGRFSGRQFSNSRSEMNVSTLELGDSALYLCASSLNRDTEAFFGQGTRLTVV.